Shown below are 8 T cell receptor beta chains from a single sample sequenced in a study of technical replicates of blood from a handful of donors. Clones were sequenced by immunoSEQ multiplex PCR, and TCRdb holds only the in-frame ones, with some missing. Among around 76,000 clones listed, nearly 99% were seen once. The sequencing input was T cells isolated from PBMCs. These receptors were collected from a human donor in good health.

The rearrangement uses TRBV6-5 and TRBJ1-2; TRBD1 aligns across 10 bases. The CDR3 length is 14 residues. The ends lost 6 bases at V and 6 bases at J; junction bases unmatched: 7. Germline assignment: CDR1 MNHEY and CDR2 SVGAGI. The CDR3 region has the DNA TGTGCCAGCAGCCCCGACAGGGGGCCTGATGGCTACACCTTC. Protein sequence: CASSPDRGPDGYTF.

This chain uses TRBV5-6 with TRBJ1-1, with D perhaps matching TRBD1 (5 bases). CDR3 size: 12 residues. CDR1 SGHDT and CDR2 YYEEEE come from the germline V gene. V lost 4 bases to trimming and J lost 6 bases, with 10 bases between them. The CDR3 loop is CASSPQGAEAFF. CDR3 in DNA: TGTGCCAGCAGCCCCCAGGGCGCTGAAGCTTTCTTT.

The CDR3 DNA is TGCGCCAGCAGCCACCGGGATCCGTCCTACGAGCAGTACTTC. Translation: CASSHRDPSYEQYF. The genes are TRBV4-1 and TRBJ2-7, with D tentatively TRBD2 (5 bases). Germline values: CDR1 MGHRA, CDR2 YSYEKL. CDR3 length equals 14 residues. Trimming left V 3 bases short and J 1 base short, with 10 bases between.

The genes are TRBV7-3 and TRBJ1-1; 7 bases line up with TRBD1. Germline values: CDR1 SGHTA, CDR2 FQGTGA. This CDR3 has 12 amino acids. The trim removed 6 bases at V and 10 bases at J, leaving 8 bases unmatched. The CDR3 region has the DNA TGTGCCAGCAGAGAAAGGGGGCGAGTAGCTTTCTTT. It translates to CASRERGRVAFF.

CDR3 nucleotides: TGTGCCAGCAGCCTGGGACTAGCGGGAGGGCCTCGCACAGATACGCAGTATTTT. It codes for CASSLGLAGGPRTDTQYF. The V and J genes are TRBV9 and TRBJ2-3; 16 bases map to TRBD2. The V gene end was trimmed by 4 bases and the J gene end by 1 base; junction bases not matched to a gene: 6. CDR1 is SGDLS, CDR2 YYNGEE, per germline. The CDR3 extends over 18 amino acids.

CDR3 DNA: TGTGCCAGCCGATACACCAACACCGGGGAGCTGTTTTTT. Translating gives CASRYTNTGELFF. J is TRBJ2-2 and V is TRBV5-6; D is ambiguous. CDR3 length: 13 residues. V lost 7 bases and J 2 bases, leaving 9 bases between the germline ends. In germline, CDR1 is SGHDT, CDR2 YYEEEE. Full variable domain (outside the CDR3, taken from reference TRBV5-6 and TRBJ2-2): DAGVTQSPTHLIKTRGQQVTLRCSPKSGHDTVSWYQQALGQGPQFIFQYYEEEERQRGNFPDRFSGHQFPNYSSELNVNALLLGDSALYLCASRYTNTGELFFGEGSRLTVL.

This clone was counted a single time. The V gene is TRBV2, the J gene TRBJ2-3; TRBD2 matches at 13 bases. V trimming: 6 bases; J trimming: 4 bases; junction bases outside the gene matches: 7. CDR3 size: 16 residues. Looked up from germline, CDR1 is SNHLY and CDR2 is FYNNEI. CDR3: CASRSGTSGISDTQYF. In DNA form, the CDR3 reads TGTGCCAGCAGGAGCGGGACTAGCGGGATCTCAGATACGCAGTATTTT.

This sequence joins TRBV7-8 and TRBJ2-6, with 8 bases lining up with TRBD1. V trimming: 1 base; J trimming: 1 base; junction bases outside the gene matches: 6. The CDR3 is 18 residues long. CDR1 SGHVS and CDR2 FQNEAQ come from the germline V gene. CDR3 DNA: TGTGCCAGCAGCTTAGTCGGCAGGGGGCTGTCTGGGGCCAACGTCCTGACTTTC. It codes for CASSLVGRGLSGANVLTF. Complete variable domain (other parts from reference TRBV7-8 and TRBJ2-6): GAGVSQSPRYKVAKRGQDVALRCDPISGHVSLFWYQQALGQGPEFLTYFQNEAQLDKSGLPSDRFFAERPEGSVSTLKIQRTQQEDSAVYLCASSLVGRGLSGANVLTFGAGSRLTVL.